The 3 T cell receptor beta chains reported below all come from one sample, sequenced in a study of T cell repertoires in cytomegalovirus infection. TCRdb itself ran the reads through MiXCR, one entry per CDR3 protein. Of roughly 76,000 distinct CDR3 sequences listed, 3.7% were seen once; the top ten hold 4% to 5.5%. The material sequenced was PBMCs. The receptors stem from a human donor in good health (CMV status not recorded). Some clones in this sample may be carry-over from other donors' samples.

This clonotype was observed at least ten times. The CDR3 sequence is CASSLVNQVNYGYTF. CDR3 nucleotides: TGTGCCAGCAGCTTAGTCAACCAGGTTAACTATGGCTACACCTTC. The rearrangement joins TRBV7-2 to TRBJ1-2, with D uncertain. CDR1 and CDR2 (germline): SGHTA, FQGNSA. V gave up 1 base and J gave up 1 base, with 10 bases separating them. The CDR3 totals 15 residues. Combining the CDR3 with reference TRBV7-2 and TRBJ1-2 gives the whole variable domain GAGVSQSPSNKVTEKGKDVELRCDPISGHTALYWYRQSLGQGLEFLIYFQGNSAPDKSGLPSDRFSAERTGGSVSTLTIQRTQQEDSAVYLCASSLVNQVNYGYTFGSGTRLTVV.

This clonotype was seen many times. The chain employs TRBV7-2 and TRBJ2-1, with D unresolved. CDR3 length: 14 amino acids. The ends were cut back, 6 bases at V and 6 bases at J, with 15 bases in the middle. CDR1 and CDR2 from the germline V gene are SGHTA and FQGNSA. CDR3 bases: TGTGCCAGCAGGCCTACCTTCGCAGCCAATGAGCAGTTCTTC. Protein sequence: CASRPTFAANEQFF.

There are many counts of this clonotype. V gene TRBV7-8 combines with J gene TRBJ2-1; possibly TRBD1 for D (6 bases). Trimming took off 1 base at V and 15 bases at J, with 16 bases between the two ends. The germline CDR1 and CDR2 sequences are SGHVS and FQNEAQ. The CDR3 contains 13 residues. DNA of the CDR3: TGTGCCAGCAGCTTAGTCGACAGGAAGTCCACGTTCTTC. Amino acids: CASSLVDRKSTFF.